A selection of T cell receptor beta chains follows, all from one sample in a study of synovial regulatory T cells in juvenile arthritis. TCRdb's table, derived via immunoSEQ multiplex PCR, lists solely in-frame clones and lacks some. The sample table includes about 9,900 clones. Sequencing was performed on Treg cells from blood. Source of these receptors: a donor aged 2-35 years with juvenile idiopathic arthritis. CDR3s include the opening cysteine and the closing phenylalanine or tryptophan. For some rows the clone size is stated as once, few or many, or as a class when expanded; others skip it.

cdr3_length j_call clone_size v_call cdr3_aa
14 TRBJ1-2 - TRBV5-1 CASSRDTGEWGYTF
15 TRBJ2-2 - TRBV5-6 CASSPRSAFTGELFF
14 TRBJ2-7 - TRBV15 CATSFRAGAYEQYF
13 TRBJ2-5 - TRBV5-1 CASSLREQETQYF
14 TRBJ2-1 - TRBV6-4 CASSDGLSSNEQFF
18 TRBJ1-1 - TRBV4-1 CASSQEGRARQENTEAFF
15 TRBJ2-3 - TRBV27 CASRDRVAGTDTQYF
14 TRBJ1-4 - TRBV2 CASRRVGLGEKLFF
15 TRBJ2-1 - TRBV7-9 CASSPPNPFDNEQFF
14 TRBJ2-2 medium-sized TRBV4-3 CASSQGQGAGELFF
14 TRBJ2-1 - TRBV7-2 CATKSRGSINEQFF
13 TRBJ1-5 medium-sized TRBV6-1 CASSEAAWLPQHF
16 TRBJ1-1 - TRBV30 CAWSKRFRGGSTEAFF
15 TRBJ2-1 - TRBV11-2 CASSLSGRGYNEQFF
15 TRBJ1-3 - TRBV10-3 CAIRADGQSGNTIYF
14 TRBJ1-6 - TRBV4-3 CASSQDRASSPLHF
15 TRBJ1-3 - TRBV2 CASIRVQYSGNTIYF
15 TRBJ2-4 - TRBV5-4 CASSSLQGAKNIQYF
15 TRBJ2-2 - TRBV7-3 CASSTGLPNTGELFF
14 TRBJ2-3 - TRBV7-9 CASSLEGLTDTQYF
12 TRBJ1-4 - TRBV29-1 CAGGTGGEKLFF
8 TRBJ1-1 - TRBV27 CASSPAFF
13 TRBJ1-1 - TRBV29-1 CSVGPGVGTEAFF
13 TRBJ1-5 - TRBV5-1 CASRWGEGQPQHF
14 TRBJ2-7 - TRBV27 CASRGLAVPREQYF
12 TRBJ2-2 - TRBV28 CASSLSGGELFF
15 TRBJ2-3 - TRBV7-3 CASSLTSGSTDTQYF
15 TRBJ2-1 - TRBV14 CASRLSGGGYNEQFF
11 TRBJ2-2 - TRBV28 CASSFRGELFF
16 TRBJ1-6 - TRBV28 CASSHPGRENNSSLHF
13 TRBJ1-2 medium-sized TRBV19 CASSIGQGGGYTF
12 TRBJ1-3 medium-sized TRBV5-1 CASSLSGNTIYF
16 TRBJ1-6 - TRBV27 CASSFGTGVLHSPLHF
12 TRBJ1-2 - TRBV5-4 CASSLNSNGYTF
15 TRBJ1-2 - TRBV5-4 CASSLEKGLAHGYTF
13 TRBJ1-4 - TRBV10-2 CASRDREREKLFF
17 TRBJ2-5 - TRBV14 CASSQHAGLAGQETQYF
16 TRBJ2-2 - TRBV13 CASSLTSGRRTGELFF
13 TRBJ1-1 - TRBV7-9 CASSLDRVREAFF
17 TRBJ2-3 - TRBV4-3 CASSQERYGGQGDTQYF